One and the same sample provided the 25 T cell receptor beta chains below, sequenced in a study of blood T cell repertoires in COVID-19 (dated by TCRdb to between 2020 and 2021). Libraries were prepared through the immunoSEQ multiplex PCR assay. This is the immuneACCESS table as TCRdb keeps it, with only in-frame sequences that have V and J called. A part of the clones is gone; compared with another copy, unresolved V genes explain less than half, and the rest is unexplained. The sample contains 300,000 to 500,000 clones, around 87% of them found a single time. 0.9% to 1% of the sample goes to the ten largest clones. The sequencing sample was made of PBMCs or T cells enriched from blood (not recorded which). Source of these receptors: a woman aged 25 to 39 with acute COVID-19.

This clone was found once. The chain joins TRBV19 to TRBJ1-6; a possible D gene is TRBD1 (5 bases). Germline loops: CDR1 LNHDA, CDR2 SQIVND (reference sequence). Trimming removed 6 bases from V and 6 bases from J, with 9 bases in between. The CDR3 has 13 residues. The CDR3 coding sequence is TGTGCCAGTAGGGCCGGGGGTAATTCACCCCTCCACTTT. Protein: CASRAGGNSPLHF.

The rearrangement uses TRBV29-1 and TRBJ2-2; D is undetermined. V lost 7 bases and J 7 bases, leaving 7 bases between the germline ends. In germline, CDR1 is SQVTM, CDR2 ANQGSEA. The CDR3 loop spans 10 amino acids. The CDR3 nucleotides are TGCAGCGCTTACTACGGGGAGCTGTTTTTT. Residues: CSAYYGELFF.

The gene calls are TRBV1 and TRBJ1-1; the table's D call TRBD1 went unverified against the DNA. TRBV1 is assigned pseudogene status. This CDR3 is 16 amino acids long. The CDR3 region has the DNA TGCACCAGCAGCCAAGTAGTCACGACAGGGTCTGGTGAAGCTTTCTTT. This encodes CTSSQVVTTGSGEAFF.

This chain uses TRBV9 with TRBJ2-1; TRBD2 matches at 10 bases. This CDR3 contains 16 residues. CDR1 and CDR2 from the germline V gene are SGDLS and YYNGEE. J lost 6 bases, V lost 3 bases, and 9 bases had no gene match. The CDR3 coding sequence is TGTGCCAGCAGCGGGCCAGCGGGGGGGGACGGCAATGAGCAGTTCTTC. This codes for CASSGPAGGDGNEQFF.

The J gene is TRBJ2-2, the V gene TRBV10-3, with 9 nucleotides matching TRBD2. V was clipped by 8 bases and J by 6 bases; unmatched bases: 4. The CDR3 spans 13 residues. Germline CDR1 is ENHRY and CDR2 is SYGVKD. The CDR3, as DNA: TGTGCCATCCTAGCGGGGAGGCCCGGGGAGCTGTTTTTT. Translating it yields CAILAGRPGELFF.

The V call is TRBV7-9, the J call TRBJ2-5; 10 bases match TRBD2. Germline CDR1 SEHNR, CDR2 FQNEAQ (reference sequence). The CDR3 covers 16 residues. V was clipped by 4 bases and J by 2 bases; unmatched bases: 7. The CDR3 spells CASSSGLAVLQETQYF. CDR3 in DNA: TGTGCCAGCAGCTCAGGACTAGCGGTTTTACAAGAGACCCAGTACTTC.

V and J are TRBV3-1 (or the pseudogene TRBV3-2) and TRBJ1-4; 8 bases agree with TRBD1. Unmatched junction bases numbered 10, after V lost 3 bases and J lost 4 bases. This CDR3 region has 17 residues. Germline CDR1 LGHDT, CDR2 YNNKEL (reference sequence). CDR3 nucleotide sequence: TGTGCCAGCAGCCACCGGGACAGGTCGAGGGGTAATGAAAAACTGTTTTTT. Translating gives CASSHRDRSRGNEKLFF.

This sequence joins TRBV2 and TRBJ1-1; possible D gene TRBD1, 5 bases. Germline-derived CDR1 and CDR2 are SNHLY and FYNNEI. The V gene lost 1 base and the J gene lost 4 bases, with 10 bases spanning the gap. This CDR3 spans 14 amino acids. In DNA, the CDR3 is TGTGCCAGCAGTGAAGGACAGTTGGGCACTGAAGCTTTCTTT. Its protein is CASSEGQLGTEAFF.

The chain recombines TRBV9 with TRBJ1-5, with 9 bases identical to TRBD1. Germline CDR1 is SGDLS and CDR2 is YYNGEE. This CDR3 has 15 residues. The trim removed 2 bases at V and 5 bases at J, leaving 5 bases unmatched. CDR3 in DNA: TGTGCCAGCAGCGTCGAACAGGGGGCCGATCAGCCCCAGCATTTT. Protein: CASSVEQGADQPQHF.

This clone was counted once. V gene TRBV2 combines with J gene TRBJ2-5; possible D gene TRBD1, 6 bases. The length of the CDR3 is 15 residues. V lost 5 bases to trimming and J lost 2 bases, with 15 bases between them. Germline V CDR1 and CDR2: SNHLY, FYNNEI. CDR3 protein: CASSIVVGQQETQYF. In nucleotides, the CDR3 is TGTGCCAGCAGTATCGTGGTGGGACAACAAGAGACCCAGTACTTC.

This rearrangement joins TRBV20-1 to TRBJ1-5; a weak D match, TRBD1 (6 bases). The V gene's germline CDR1 is DFQATT and CDR2 SNEGSKA (reference sequence). Trimming shortened V by 3 bases and J by 2 bases, and 11 bases separated the two germline ends. The CDR3 is 14 residues long. The CDR3 sequence: CSASMSGGNQPQHF. The CDR3 coding sequence is TGCAGTGCTAGTATGTCAGGGGGCAATCAGCCCCAGCATTTT.

The chain uses TRBV7-9 and TRBJ2-3; 8 bases are a match to TRBD2. The CDR3 has 16 residues. V shed 0 bases and J 2 bases; nucleotides not matched to a gene: 4. CDR1 and CDR2 (germline): SEHNR, FQNEAQ (reference sequence). CDR3 sequence: CASSLAGTRATDTQYF. The CDR3 region has the DNA TGTGCCAGCAGCTTAGCCGGGACTAGGGCCACAGATACGCAGTATTTT.

The V and J genes are TRBV5-1 and TRBJ2-3; D possibly corresponds to TRBD2 (7 bases). There are 18 residues in the CDR3. The ends were cut back, 4 bases at V and 0 bases at J, with 21 bases in the middle. CDR1 and CDR2 from the germline V gene are SGHRS and YFSETQ. CDR3 sequence reads: CASSLEAWGGRSTDTQYF. The CDR3 DNA follows: TGCGCCAGCAGCCTGGAAGCGTGGGGGGGCCGGAGCACAGATACGCAGTATTTT. The full variable domain, rest sourced from reference TRBV5-1 and TRBJ2-3, is KAGVTQTPRYLIKTRGQQVTLSCSPISGHRSVSWYQQTPGQGLQFLFEYFSETQRNKGNFPGRFSGRQFSNSRSEMNVSTLELGDSALYLCASSLEAWGGRSTDTQYFGPGTRLTVL.

The rearrangement links TRBV13 to TRBJ1-3; D is ambiguous. The CDR3 spans 15 residues. The germline CDR1 and CDR2 sequences are PRHDT and FYEKMQ (reference sequence). V was cut by 6 bases and J by 3 bases, with 15 bases left in between. The CDR3 loop is CASSLADDRGNTIYF. CDR3 DNA: TGTGCCAGCAGTCTCGCGGATGACCGTGGAAACACCATATATTTT.

This CDR3 reads CASSVGGQGNSPLHF. For the CDR3, the DNA is TGTGCCAGCAGCGTAGGGGGACAGGGGAATTCACCCCTCCACTTT. J is TRBJ1-6 and V is TRBV9, with 10 bases lining up with TRBD1. The CDR3 is 15 residues long. Germline CDR1 reads SGDLS; CDR2 reads YYNGEE. Trimming at V came to 0 bases and at J to 7 bases, leaving 1 base not matched to a gene.

The rearrangement joins TRBV30 to TRBJ1-2, with 9 bases lining up with TRBD1. The germline V gene has CDR1 GTSNPN and CDR2 SVGIG (reference sequence). This CDR3 contains 13 residues. V was pared by 5 bases and J by 7 bases, with 8 bases of the junction left unmatched. The CDR3 nucleotides read TGTGCCTGGGGGGACAGGGCCTGGGCTGGCTACACCTTC. It encodes CAWGDRAWAGYTF. Filled out from reference TRBV30 and TRBJ1-2, the complete variable domain reads SQTIHQWPATLVQPVGSPLSLECTVEGTSNPNLYWYRQAAGRGLQLLFYSVGIGQISSEVPQNLSASRPQDRQFILSSKKLLLSDSGFYLCAWGDRAWAGYTFGSGTRLTVV.

The rearrangement joins TRBV4-1 to TRBJ2-1; 9 bases line up with TRBD2. Looked up from germline, CDR1 is MGHRA and CDR2 is YSYEKL. CDR3 length: 18 residues. Trimming removed 1 base from V and 1 base from J; junction bases left unmatched: 8. CDR3 DNA sequence: TGCGCCAGCAGCCAAGGACTAGCGGAGGAAGGGTCCTACAATGAGCAGTTCTTC. Translated, it gives CASSQGLAEEGSYNEQFF.

The rearrangement joins TRBV4-1 to TRBJ2-1; 11 nucleotides match TRBD1. The V segment lost 8 bases and the J segment 8 bases; nucleotides outside the gene matches: 11. The V gene's germline CDR1 is MGHRA and CDR2 YSYEKL. The CDR3 is made up of 15 amino acids. This CDR3 reads CASSLRDRGFDEQFF. The CDR3 bases are TGCGCCAGCTCCCTCCGGGACAGGGGGTTCGATGAGCAGTTCTTC.

This chain connects TRBV7-3 to TRBJ2-2; D possibly corresponds to TRBD1 (6 bases). Germline V gene sequence: CDR1 SGHTA, CDR2 FQGTGA. The CDR3 length is 14 residues. V shed 4 bases and J shed 1 base, with 7 bases lying between them. CDR3 sequence (DNA): TGTGCCAGCAGCTCGGACAGGAACACCGGGGAGCTGTTTTTT. It codes for CASSSDRNTGELFF. Combining the CDR3 with reference TRBV7-3 and TRBJ2-2 gives the whole variable domain GAGVSQTPSNKVTEKGKYVELRCDPISGHTALYWYRQSLGQGPEFLIYFQGTGAADDSGLPNDRFFAVRPEGSVSTLKIQRTERGDSAVYLCASSSDRNTGELFFGEGSRLTVL.

This clone was picked up one time. The chain joins TRBV18 to TRBJ1-2; 8 bases are a match to TRBD1. Germline-derived CDR1 and CDR2 are KGHSH and LQKENI. The V gene end was trimmed by 0 bases and the J gene end by 0 bases; junction bases not matched to a gene: 0. The CDR3 loop spans 15 amino acids. CDR3: CASSPPGQANYGYTF. CDR3 nucleotides: TGTGCCAGCTCACCACCGGGACAGGCTAACTATGGCTACACCTTC.

The genes are TRBV14 and TRBJ2-3; 11 bases fit TRBD2. In germline, CDR1 is SGHDN, CDR2 FVKESK. The ends lost 1 base at V and 5 bases at J; junction bases unmatched: 5. The CDR3 has 16 amino acids. CDR3 nucleotide sequence: TGTGCCAGCAGCCAAGGACTAGCGGGATGGGGAGATACGCAGTATTTT. Translated, it gives CASSQGLAGWGDTQYF.

V usage is TRBV3-1 (or the pseudogene TRBV3-2) and J usage is TRBJ1-5; the D gene is possibly TRBD1 (5 bases). This CDR3 region has 16 residues. Trimming pared 1 base from V and 4 bases from J, leaving 14 bases between. CDR1 LGHDT and CDR2 YNNKEL come from the germline V gene (reference sequence). CDR3 region: CASSQVGPPGNQPQHF. The CDR3 coding sequence is TGTGCCAGCAGCCAAGTTGGCCCCCCAGGGAATCAGCCCCAGCATTTT.

The chain couples TRBV18 to TRBJ1-2; D gene unclear. The germline V and J ends were trimmed by 0 bases and 1 base, with 6 bases remaining between them. The CDR3 has 14 amino acids. The germline V gene encodes CDR1 KGHSH and CDR2 LQKENI. In nucleotides, the CDR3 is TGTGCCAGCTCACCACCGCAGAATAACTATGGCTACACCTTC. The encoded protein is CASSPPQNNYGYTF.

V usage is TRBV28 and J usage is TRBJ1-5, with D maybe TRBD1 (5 bases). CDR1 is MDHEN and CDR2 is SYDVKM in the germline V gene. Trimming took 5 bases from V and 4 from J, leaving 15 bases between them. The CDR3 runs to 15 residues. DNA of the CDR3: TGTGCCAGCAGTCCGACCAGACAGTATAATCAGCCCCAGCATTTT. Translation: CASSPTRQYNQPQHF.

The chain combines TRBV10-2 with TRBJ1-3; D is unclear. V shed 4 bases and J shed 0 bases, with 4 bases lying between them. The CDR3 length is 13 residues. Germline lookup yields CDR1 WSHSY and CDR2 SAAADI. The CDR3 sequence: CASSVSSGNTIYF. CDR3 DNA: TGCGCCAGCAGTGTCAGCTCTGGAAACACCATATATTTT.